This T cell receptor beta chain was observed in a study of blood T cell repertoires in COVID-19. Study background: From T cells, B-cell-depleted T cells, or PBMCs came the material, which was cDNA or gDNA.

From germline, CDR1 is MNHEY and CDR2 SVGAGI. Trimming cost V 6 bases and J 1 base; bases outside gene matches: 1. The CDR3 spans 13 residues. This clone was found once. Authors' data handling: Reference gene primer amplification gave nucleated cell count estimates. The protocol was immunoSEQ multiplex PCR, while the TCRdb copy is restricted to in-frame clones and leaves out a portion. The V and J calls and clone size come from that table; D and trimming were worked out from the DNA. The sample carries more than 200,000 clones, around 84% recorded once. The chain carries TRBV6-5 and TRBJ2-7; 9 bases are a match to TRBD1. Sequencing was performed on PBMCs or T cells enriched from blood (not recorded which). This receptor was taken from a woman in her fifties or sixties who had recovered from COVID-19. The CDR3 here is CASRDRGSYEQYF. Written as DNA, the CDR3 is TGTGCCAGCAGGGACAGGGGATCCTACGAGCAGTACTTC.